This entry lists 22 T cell receptor beta chains sequenced from one sample in a study of tumor-infiltrating lymphocytes in oesophageal squamous cell carcinoma. TCRdb re-called the PCR reads with MiXCR, one entry per CDR3 protein. The table has 15,000 to 25,000 distinct CDR3 sequences, over 40% seen once; the top ten hold over 9.5%. The sequenced sample was normal esophageal tissue next to the tumor. The receptors were gathered from a male donor with esophageal squamous cell carcinoma.

The chain combines TRBV7-8 with TRBJ2-7, with D unclear. With the DNA end fitting TRBJ1-2 better, the J assignment may be wrong. CDR1 is SGHVS and CDR2 is FQNEAQ in the germline V gene. CDR3 length: 13 amino acids. CDR3 nucleotides: TGTGCCAGCAGCTTAGCCTTGGACTATGGCTACACCTTC. It codes for CASSLALDYGYTF.

This clonotype was picked up many times. CDR3 amino acids: CASMRPNYGYTF. The CDR3 region has the DNA TGTGCCAGCATGAGGCCAAACTATGGCTACACCTTC. V gene TRBV6-1 combines with J gene TRBJ1-2; the D is unclear. Germline-derived CDR1 and CDR2 are MNHNS and SASEGT. The CDR3 covers 12 residues. The V and J ends lost 7 bases and 2 bases respectively, with 8 bases between them.

At least ten counts were recorded for this clonotype. A much larger clone lies a single base off, so this may be a read error. The CDR3 reads CASSLERIQYNEQYF. CDR3 nucleotide sequence: TGTGCCAGCAGCTTAGAAAGGATTCAATACAATGAGCAGTACTTC. The V call is TRBV7-3, the J call TRBJ2-7; unclear D gene. The germline gives CDR1 SGHTA, CDR2 FQGTGA. V dropped 2 bases and J dropped 7 bases, with 18 bases sitting between them. This CDR3 has 15 amino acids. The full variable domain, in which reference TRBV7-3 and TRBJ2-7 provide the parts outside the CDR3, is GAGVSQTPSNKVTEKGKYVELRCDPISGHTALYWYRQSLGQGPEFLIYFQGTGAADDSGLPNDRFFAVRPEGSVSTLKIQRTERGDSAVYLCASSLERIQYNEQYFGPGTRLTVT.

This clonotype was recorded a few times. In this CDR3 the conserved last residue, phenylalanine or tryptophan, is missing, so a read error is likely. The limits of the CDR3 on the DNA are not certain, so only TCRdb's listed CDR3 is given. The chain employs TRBV7-6 and TRBJ2-7; the table's TRBD1 call for D was not verified on the DNA. The CDR3 is 18 residues long, ends included. The germline V gene has CDR1 SGHVS and CDR2 FNYEAQ. CDR3 in amino acids: CASSSPDRAANYGYTFGS.

This chain uses TRBV7-4 with TRBJ2-1; TRBD2 aligns across 8 bases. Germline CDR1 SGHVT, CDR2 SQSDAQ. The V gene end was trimmed by 4 bases and the J gene end by 3 bases; junction bases not matched to a gene: 8. The CDR3 is 16 amino acids. CDR3 region: CASSSTSSGYYNEQFF. CDR3 DNA: TGTGCCAGCAGCTCCACATCTAGCGGGTACTACAATGAGCAGTTCTTC.

The sample holds many counts of this clonotype. The genes are TRBV19 and TRBJ1-2, with a possible D match to TRBD1 (5 bases). The CDR3 loop spans 10 amino acids. Germline lookup yields CDR1 LNHDA and CDR2 SQIVND (reference sequence). Trimming took 10 bases from V and 8 from J, leaving 11 bases between them. The CDR3 nucleotides are TGTGCCACCCGGGACGTCGGCTACACCTTC. Protein product: CATRDVGYTF.

The V gene is TRBV24-1, the J gene TRBJ2-1; 8 bases are shared with TRBD1. The DNA end is a closer match to TRBJ1-2, so the J assignment may be wrong. Germline V CDR1 and CDR2: KGHDR, SFDVKD. The CDR3 is made up of 14 amino acids. The CDR3 here is CATSDVQGARGYTF. CDR3 nucleotides: TGTGCCACCAGTGACGTCCAGGGGGCGAGAGGCTACACCTTC.

This clonotype was seen a handful of times. This chain connects TRBV7-8 to TRBJ2-5; TRBD1 might be the D (5 bases). The J call may be in error: the DNA end matches TRBJ2-7 better. This CDR3 is 15 amino acids long. The V gene's germline CDR1 is SGHVS and CDR2 FQNEAQ. CDR3 in DNA: TGTGCCAGCACCATTCGGCAGGGTCCCACCTACGAGCAGTACTTC. Protein sequence: CASTIRQGPTYEQYF.

This clonotype was observed many times. The rearrangement uses TRBV19 and TRBJ2-2, with D perhaps given as TRBD1 or TRBD2 (6 bases each). V lost 5 bases and J lost 7, with 17 bases in between. CDR3 length: 15 amino acids. CDR1 is LNHDA, CDR2 SQIVND, per germline (reference sequence). The CDR3 nucleotides are TGTGCCAGTAGTGCAACCCCGGGGGCGGGCGGGGAGCTGTTTTTT. The encoded protein is CASSATPGAGGELFF.

The V and J genes are TRBV12-3 or TRBV12-4 and TRBJ2-7; TRBD2 might be the D (6 bases). The DNA end lines up better with TRBJ2-5; the J call may be wrong. The CDR3 is made up of 15 amino acids. In nucleotides, the CDR3 is TGTGCCAGCAGCCCCCTAGCGTTGGCACAAGAGACCCAGTACTTC. Its protein product is CASSPLALAQETQYF.

The chain uses TRBV7-2 and TRBJ2-4, with TRBD1 matching 7 bases. The CDR3 runs 18 residues. Germline assignment: CDR1 SGHTA and CDR2 FQGNSA. Trimming removed 5 bases from V and 13 bases from J; junction bases left unmatched: 26. CDR3 DNA sequence: TGTGCCAGCAGCAAGGGGTACGGGACAGAGACATATTACAATGAGCAGTACTTC. Protein: CASSKGYGTETYYNEQYF. Drawing the rest from reference TRBV7-2 and TRBJ2-4, the complete variable domain is GAGVSQSPSNKVTEKGKDVELRCDPISGHTALYWYRQSLGQGLEFLIYFQGNSAPDKSGLPSDRFSAERTGGSVSTLTIQRTQQEDSAVYLCASSKGYGTETYYNEQYFGAGTRLSVL.

In its sample, this clonotype is medium-sized (0.01 to 0.1%). The rearrangement joins TRBV6-1 to TRBJ2-3, with a tentative D call TRBD2 (6 bases). The CDR3 spans 13 residues. The V end lost 6 bases, the J end lost 6 bases, and 13 bases lay between the germline ends. Germline V gives CDR1 MNHNS, CDR2 SASEGT. This CDR3 reads CASRRDSQDTQYF. The CDR3 DNA sequence: TGTGCCAGCAGACGGGACTCCCAGGATACGCAGTATTTT.

This clonotype was found many times. The genes are TRBV15 and TRBJ2-7, with 7 bases that match TRBD2. With 0 bases clipped from V and 2 bases from J, the junction kept 7 bases outside the gene matches. Germline assignment: CDR1 LNHNV and CDR2 YYDKDF (reference sequence). The CDR3 totals 16 residues. The CDR3 DNA follows: TGTGCCACCAGCAGAGATTCGACTAGCCGCACCTACGAGCAGTACTTC. Translated, it gives CATSRDSTSRTYEQYF.

V is TRBV7-6 and J is TRBJ2-5; D perhaps matches TRBD2 (6 bases). This CDR3 has 14 residues. V shed 5 bases and J shed 3 bases, with 13 bases lying between them. Germline-derived CDR1 and CDR2 are SGHVS and FNYEAQ. The CDR3 is CASSRYTGEETQYF. Here the CDR3 DNA reads TGTGCCAGCAGCAGGTACACGGGGGAAGAGACCCAGTACTTC.

The chain uses TRBV7-6 and TRBJ2-5; weak D call: TRBD2 (5 bases). The J call may be incorrect, as the DNA end agrees better with TRBJ2-1. The CDR3 runs to 12 residues. In germline, CDR1 is SGHVS, CDR2 FNYEAQ. The CDR3 loop is CASSDPGETQFF. The CDR3 region has the DNA TGTGCCAGCAGCGACCCCGGGGAGACCCAGTTCTTC.

This clonotype was counted ten times or more. A read error may be the cause here, since a much bigger clone is one base away. The V and J genes are TRBV7-3 and TRBJ2-1, with 8 bases that match TRBD2. With the DNA end fitting TRBJ2-7 better, the J assignment may be wrong. CDR1 and CDR2 from the germline V gene are SGHTA and FQGTGA. This CDR3 region has 15 residues. CDR3 bases: TGTGCCAGCAGCTTAGCGGGAGGAGCCTACAATGAGCAGTACTTC. Its translation: CASSLAGGAYNEQYF.

This clonotype showed up just a few times. This chain uses TRBV24-1 with TRBJ1-4; D might be TRBD1 (6 bases). Germline CDR1 KGHDR, CDR2 SFDVKD. Trimming shortened V by 4 bases and J by 3 bases, and 11 bases separated the two germline ends. The CDR3 sequence is 15 residues long. This CDR3 reads CATSDPGAANEKLFF. For the CDR3, the DNA is TGTGCCACCAGTGACCCAGGGGCGGCTAATGAAAAACTGTTTTTT.

This clonotype turned up a few times. The V and J genes are TRBV4-1 and TRBJ2-2, with 8 bases matching TRBD2. The CDR3 has 15 residues. The V gene's germline CDR1 is MGHRA and CDR2 YSYEKL. With 4 bases clipped from V and 4 bases from J, the junction kept 5 bases outside the gene matches. CDR3 nucleotides: TGCGCCAGCAGCCCAGCGGGGGCCCTCACCGGGGAGCTGTTTTTT. Protein product: CASSPAGALTGELFF.

The CDR3 bases are TGTGCCAGCAGCTTACAGGTTACCGGGGAGCTGTTTTTT. It translates to CASSLQVTGELFF. The chain is built from TRBV7-3 and TRBJ2-2; D unclear. With 2 bases removed from V and 5 bases from J, the gap between germline ends came to 6 bases. This CDR3 is built from 13 residues. Germline CDR1 is SGHTA and CDR2 is FQGTGA.

Worth noting for this clonotype: A much larger clone sits a single nucleotide away, making a read error possible. The chain links TRBV9 to TRBJ2-1, with unresolved D. The CDR3 loop spans 14 amino acids. V was shortened by 1 base and J by 4 bases, with 9 bases between the two germline ends. Germline lookup yields CDR1 SGDLS and CDR2 YYNGEE. The CDR3 reads CASSVTRLYNEQFF. CDR3 nucleotide sequence: TGTGCCAGCAGCGTAACCAGACTGTACAATGAGCAGTTCTTC.

This clonotype has a count of ten or more. The chain recombines TRBV12-3 or TRBV12-4 with TRBJ2-7; possibly TRBD2 for D (5 bases). V lost 6 bases and J lost 3, with 18 bases in between. The CDR3 is 15 amino acids. The CDR3 loop reads CASSRSEQGLYEQYF. The CDR3 region has the DNA TGTGCCAGCAGCCGGAGTGAGCAAGGACTCTACGAGCAGTACTTC.

A few counts support this clonotype. The CDR3 nucleotides are TGTGCCAGCAGCTATTTAAGCGGGGCCCAAGAGACCCAGTACTTC. Translated: CASSYLSGAQETQYF. The gene calls are TRBV7-9 and TRBJ2-1; 7 bases fit TRBD2. The assigned J gene may be wrong: the sequence end matches TRBJ2-5 better. There are 15 residues in the CDR3. Germline CDR1 reads SEHNR; CDR2 reads FQNEAQ (reference sequence).